This T cell receptor (beta chain) was found in a study of blood T cell repertoires in COVID-19. About the study: The study drew acute and convalescent COVID-19 samples from the United States, Italy and Spain. T cells, B-cell-depleted T cells, or PBMCs provided the cDNA or gDNA that served as material.

Original processing methods: How many nucleated cells were present was estimated from reference gene primer amplification. Only in-frame clones appear in the TCRdb table, and some are missing; sequencing was by immunoSEQ multiplex PCR. V and J calls and clone size are given by that table; D and trimming were obtained from the DNA. The sample yields over 150,000 clones, roughly 85% seen once. The sequence was obtained from a woman in her seventies with acute or convalescent COVID-19. Sequencing used peripheral blood.

The CDR3 spells CSATDRNTIYF. CDR3 in DNA: TGCAGTGCTACGGACAGAAACACCATATATTTT. The chain links TRBV20-1 to TRBJ1-3; weak D call: TRBD1 (5 bases). V was pared by 4 bases and J by 5 bases, with 6 bases between. CDR1 is DFQATT, CDR2 SNEGSKA, per germline (reference sequence). This CDR3 contains 11 residues.